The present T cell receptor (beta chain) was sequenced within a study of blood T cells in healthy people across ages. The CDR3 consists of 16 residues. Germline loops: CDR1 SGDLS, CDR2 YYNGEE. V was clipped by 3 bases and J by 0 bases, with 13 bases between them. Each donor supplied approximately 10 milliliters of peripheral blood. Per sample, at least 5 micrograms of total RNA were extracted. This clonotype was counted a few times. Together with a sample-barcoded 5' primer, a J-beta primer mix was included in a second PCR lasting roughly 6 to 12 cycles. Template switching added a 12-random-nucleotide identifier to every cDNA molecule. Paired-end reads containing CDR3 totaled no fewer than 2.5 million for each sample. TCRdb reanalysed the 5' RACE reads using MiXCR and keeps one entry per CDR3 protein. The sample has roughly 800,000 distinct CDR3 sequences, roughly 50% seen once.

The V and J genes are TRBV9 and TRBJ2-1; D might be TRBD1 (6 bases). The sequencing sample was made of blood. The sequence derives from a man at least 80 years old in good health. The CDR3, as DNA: TGTGCCAGCAGCGCCAGGACAGCGACCTCCTACAATGAGCAGTTCTTC. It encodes CASSARTATSYNEQFF. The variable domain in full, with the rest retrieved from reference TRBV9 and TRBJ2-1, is DSGVTQTPKHLITATGQRVTLRCSPRSGDLSVYWYQQSLDQGLQFLIQYYNGEERAKGNILERFSAQQFPDLHSELNLSSLELGDSALYFCASSARTATSYNEQFFGPGTRLTVL.